This TCR beta chain was captured in a study of T cells in Graves' hyperthyroidism and ophthalmopathy (dated by TCRdb to between 2018 and 2021). Regarding the study in general: Peripheral blood samples were taken at the time of initial diagnosis, prior to any treatment. A discovery cohort of approximately 100 patients, approximately 45 with Graves' ophthalmopathy and 57 with stable Graves' hyperthyroidism, was used to find distinguishing TCR V-J signatures. An independent validation cohort of 18 to 20 hyperthyroidism patients and approximately 16 patients who later progressed to ophthalmopathy tested prospective prediction of ophthalmopathy. For training and testing, the roughly 97 patients in the discovery cohort were randomly divided in a 7:3 ratio. The study also compared thyroid tissue and blood T-cell repertoires from roughly six Graves' hyperthyroidism patients. After blood sampling, hyperthyroidism patients were treated with methimazole at a starting dose of 30 mg daily, and ophthalmopathy patients were treated with high-dose intravenous methylprednisolone. The paper describes TCR Vbeta CDR3 sequencing of more than 120 peripheral blood samples, made up of roughly 45 ophthalmopathy patients, approximately 76 hyperthyroidism patients and roughly 17 progressor patients.

The CDR3 spans 14 residues, from the cysteine through the phenylalanine. Solely the CDR3 DNA is kept, with 42 bases framed from the first base. Based on the germline V gene, the CDR1 and CDR2 sequences are MNHEY and SVGAGI. The TCR beta CDR3 regions were amplified from the RNA transcripts. The TCR CDR3 was subjected to a first round of RT-PCR using the HTBI primer set and the Qiagen OneStep RT-PCR kit. Libraries were constructed in a second round of multiplex PCR, after which size selection and purification were carried out. The libraries were sequenced on an Illumina HiSeq2000 using paired-end 100 bp reads. In the authors' own workflow: SOAPnuke was used to process the raw data, throwing out any read that contained adapters or uncalled bases, had a mean Phred below 15, or lacked an exact constant-primer or identifier match. COPE v1.2.5 was used to merge the high-quality paired reads, and each unique nucleotide sequence was defined as a clonotype. MiTCR v1.1 was used to align the clonotypes against IMGT TRBV, TRBD and TRBJ reference segments. The analysis included only V-J combinations with a frequency above 0.0001, which together covered 99.2% of the repertoires. The TCS score was defined as F50 (clonal expansion) divided by E x V (chaos), with BLOSUM62-based TCRdist calculated between CDR3 peptides within each V-J. Welch's t-statistics and random forest reduced 450 to 600 V-J features to about 13, which were used in a naive Bayes classifier (R e1071). TCRdb itself trimmed the public reads at Q25 with fastp, ran MiXCR and retained productive beta chains. When rows share a CDR3 protein, they turn into one entry using the most common DNA and genes. V and J calls and clone size were set by TCRdb, not the authors. This sample holds about 480,000 distinct CDR3 sequences; about 24% were observed only once. The ten largest clones add up to 10% to 12% of the sample.

Concerning this clonotype itself: Its antigen specificity is not known. Base quality data are lacking; no much larger clone is found one base away.

Ophthalmopathy patients had moderately to severely active disease, with a Clinical Activity Score of 3 or more, a NOSPECS grade of 4 or more, and a disease duration of less than 3 months. Any patient with an uncontrolled infection, another autoimmune disease, pregnancy or lactation was excluded. Diagnoses relied on clinical symptoms, serum thyroxine and TRAb, thyroid ultrasound and orbital computed tomography. PBMCs were isolated from 10 ml of fresh peripheral blood by Ficoll-Paque density gradient centrifugation. Total RNA was extracted using Trizol reagent, and RNA quality was assessed on an Agilent 2100 Bioanalyzer. What the study reported, not specific to this receptor: Blood samples also contained most of the expanded thyroid clonotypes (frequency above 0.001), which suggests that blood repertoires may reflect thyroid immune responses. In validation, the model predicted progression to ophthalmopathy with just under 71% sensitivity and approximately 78% specificity, a median of about 6 months before onset. Sample size was not statistically predetermined, and blinding of investigators to group allocation was not performed. Ophthalmopathy was separated from stable hyperthyroidism by a 13 V-J signature model, with over 85% sensitivity and about 81% specificity obtained in cross-validation and 80%/75% obtained in testing.

This receptor chain uses TRBV6-5 and TRBJ2-7; 7 central bases correspond to TRBD2. The closer fit of TRBJ2-1 to the DNA end suggests the J call may be wrong. The receptor was derived from a woman aged 25-40 years with Graves' ophthalmopathy. The sequenced sample consisted of blood. The nucleotides are TGTGCCAGCAGCTACCGGGACGGGGACTACGAGCAGTTCTTC. This codes for CASSYRDGDYEQFF.